These 14 T cell receptor beta chains were all obtained from the same sample, sequenced in a study of cytomegalovirus exposure and HLA in healthy donors. This PCR relied on a set of 60 Vbeta primers and 13 Jbeta primers. The repertoire was sequenced with immunoSEQ multiplex PCR; TCRdb's copy has only in-frame clones and lacks some. The sample includes about 120,000 clones, 83% seen only once; the top ten take roughly 3.7%. The sample was PBMCs. These receptors all stem from a woman aged 40 to 50 in good health and CMV-seropositive.

This clone has more than one count but fewer than ten. V and J are TRBV15 and TRBJ2-7, with 8 bases aligning to TRBD1. The CDR3 extends over 15 amino acids. V shed 0 bases, J shed 3 bases, and the junction held 4 bases outside the gene matches. Looked up from germline, CDR1 is LNHNV and CDR2 is YYDKDF (reference sequence). The CDR3 coding sequence is TGTGCCACCAGCAGAGAAGGACAGGGTGGCTACGAGCAGTACTTC. It yields the protein CATSREGQGGYEQYF.

V gene TRBV19 combines with J gene TRBJ2-3, with 7 bases that match TRBD2. Per germline, CDR1 LNHDA and CDR2 SQIVND (reference sequence). J was trimmed by 8 bases and V by 3 bases; bases with no gene match: 8. The CDR3 has 14 residues. CDR3 nucleotide sequence: TGTGCCAGTAGTATCCCCGGGACGGGGGGTACGCAGTATTTT. Translated, it gives CASSIPGTGGTQYF.

The gene calls are TRBV28 and TRBJ1-6; D might be TRBD1 (5 bases). Germline CDR1 and CDR2: MDHEN and SYDVKM. Trimming pared 3 bases from V and 3 bases from J, leaving 12 bases between. The CDR3 sequence is 16 residues long. CDR3 region: CASSLGLRYYNSPLHF. In DNA form, the CDR3 reads TGTGCCAGCAGTTTGGGGCTTCGGTACTATAATTCACCCCTCCACTTT.

The genes are TRBV5-5 and TRBJ1-2; tentative D call: TRBD1 (5 bases). Germline V CDR1 and CDR2: SGHKS, YYEKEE (reference sequence). The V and J ends lost 1 base and 6 bases respectively, with 10 bases between them. This CDR3 has 13 residues. CDR3 in DNA: TGTGCCAGCAGCTTGTCAGGGTTACATGGCTACACCTTC. It is translated as CASSLSGLHGYTF.

V and J are TRBV18 and TRBJ2-5; the match to TRBD2 covers 9 bases. Germline lookup yields CDR1 KGHSH and CDR2 LQKENI. This CDR3 is built from 17 residues. V lost 2 bases, J lost 4 bases, and 11 bases stayed unmatched. The CDR3 here is CASSPKVAGARRETQYF. CDR3 DNA: TGTGCCAGCTCACCAAAGGTAGCGGGAGCTCGGCGAGAGACCCAGTACTTC.

This chain uses TRBV10-3 with TRBJ1-2, with 7 positions matching TRBD1. Germline assignment: CDR1 ENHRY and CDR2 SYGVKD. The CDR3 has 15 residues. V shed 2 bases and J 5 bases; nucleotides not matched to a gene: 8. CDR3 loop: CAISEEEGAPYGYTF. The DNA for the CDR3 is TGTGCCATCAGTGAGGAGGAGGGGGCGCCGTATGGCTACACCTTC.

This clone was picked up a small number of times. This sequence joins TRBV6-5 and TRBJ2-5, with 10 positions matching TRBD1. The CDR3 has 16 amino acids. J lost 1 base, V lost 2 bases, and 4 bases had no gene match. Germline V gene data show CDR1 as MNHEY and CDR2 as SVGAGI. This CDR3 reads CASSYRGQGPQETQYF. CDR3 DNA sequence: TGTGCCAGCAGTTACAGGGGACAGGGGCCCCAAGAGACCCAGTACTTC.

This chain uses TRBV27 with TRBJ1-4, with D perhaps matching TRBD1 (6 bases). This CDR3 comprises 16 residues. The V end was cut by 5 bases, the J end by 7 bases, with 20 bases between. Per germline, CDR1 MNHEY and CDR2 SMNVEV (reference sequence). CDR3 in amino acids: CASSPADRTAGEKLFF. CDR3 nucleotides: TGTGCCAGCAGTCCTGCTGACAGGACCGCTGGTGAAAAACTGTTTTTT. Full variable domain (rest looked up from reference TRBV27 and TRBJ1-4): EAQVTQNPRYLITVTGKKLTVTCSQNMNHEYMSWYRQDPGLGLRQIYYSMNVEVTDKGDVPEGYKVSRKEKRNFPLILESPSPNQTSLYFCASSPADRTAGEKLFFGSGTQLSVL.

CDR3 region: CASSLGQSFYEQYF. DNA for the CDR3: TGTGCCAGCAGCTTGGGACAGTCCTTTTACGAGCAGTACTTC. This chain links TRBV5-6 with TRBJ2-7; D is perhaps TRBD1 (5 bases). This CDR3 spans 14 amino acids. Germline-derived CDR1 and CDR2 are SGHDT and YYEEEE. V lost 0 bases, J lost 4 bases, and 11 bases lay in between.

The chain uses TRBV5-4 and TRBJ2-3, with D perhaps TRBD2 (6 bases). Germline V gives CDR1 SGHNT, CDR2 YYREEE (reference sequence). Trimming took off 4 bases at V and 6 bases at J, with 21 bases between the two ends. The CDR3 consists of 16 residues. This CDR3 is CASSRPAGPTSDTQYF. In nucleotides, the CDR3 is TGTGCCAGCAGCCGACCAGCGGGCCCCACTTCTGATACGCAGTATTTT.

The J gene is TRBJ1-2, the V gene TRBV11-2, with 8 bases matching TRBD1. The V gene's germline CDR1 is SGHAT and CDR2 FQNNGV. This CDR3 contains 12 residues. V shed 5 bases and J 8 bases; nucleotides not matched to a gene: 4. The CDR3 nucleotides read TGTGCCAGCAGCAAACGGACAGGGGGCTACACCTTC. Translating gives CASSKRTGGYTF.

The rearrangement joins TRBV13 to TRBJ1-4, with 9 bases lining up with TRBD1. Germline V lookup: CDR1 PRHDT, CDR2 FYEKMQ (reference sequence). This CDR3 comprises 17 residues. The junction had 10 bases not matched to a gene; V was cut back by 4 bases and J by 4 bases. The CDR3 sequence is CASSYGTGIAVNEKLFF. CDR3 sequence (DNA): TGTGCCAGCAGCTACGGGACAGGGATCGCGGTTAATGAAAAACTGTTTTTT.

This clone has just a few counts. The chain couples TRBV6-1 to TRBJ1-1, with D tentatively TRBD1 (5 bases). V lost 5 bases to trimming and J lost 3 bases, with 13 bases between them. This CDR3 comprises 14 residues. Germline lookup yields CDR1 MNHNS and CDR2 SASEGT. The chain's CDR3 is CASSYRTGDTEAFF. The CDR3 DNA sequence: TGTGCCAGCAGTTATAGAACGGGGGACACTGAAGCTTTCTTT.

This clone was picked up one time. This rearrangement joins TRBV6-1 to TRBJ2-7, with D unclear. V lost 1 base and J lost 4, with 8 bases in between. CDR3 length: 13 amino acids. CDR1 MNHNS and CDR2 SASEGT come from the germline V gene. Here the CDR3 DNA reads TGTGCCAGCAGTGAAGGGGCTTCTTACGAGCAGTACTTC. Protein: CASSEGASYEQYF.